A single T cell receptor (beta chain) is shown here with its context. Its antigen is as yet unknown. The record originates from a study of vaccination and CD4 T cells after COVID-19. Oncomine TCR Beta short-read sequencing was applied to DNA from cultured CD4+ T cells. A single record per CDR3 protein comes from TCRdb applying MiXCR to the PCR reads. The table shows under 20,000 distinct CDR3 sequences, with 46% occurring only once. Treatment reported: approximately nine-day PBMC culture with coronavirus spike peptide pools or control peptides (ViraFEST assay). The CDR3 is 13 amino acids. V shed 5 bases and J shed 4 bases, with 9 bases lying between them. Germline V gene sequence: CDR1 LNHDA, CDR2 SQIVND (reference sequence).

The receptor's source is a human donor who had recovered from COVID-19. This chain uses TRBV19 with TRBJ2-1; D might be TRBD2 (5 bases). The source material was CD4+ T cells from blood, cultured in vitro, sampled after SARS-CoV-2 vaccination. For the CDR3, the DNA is TGTGCCAGTAGTTCGGGATTGTACAATGAGCAGTTCTTC. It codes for CASSSGLYNEQFF.